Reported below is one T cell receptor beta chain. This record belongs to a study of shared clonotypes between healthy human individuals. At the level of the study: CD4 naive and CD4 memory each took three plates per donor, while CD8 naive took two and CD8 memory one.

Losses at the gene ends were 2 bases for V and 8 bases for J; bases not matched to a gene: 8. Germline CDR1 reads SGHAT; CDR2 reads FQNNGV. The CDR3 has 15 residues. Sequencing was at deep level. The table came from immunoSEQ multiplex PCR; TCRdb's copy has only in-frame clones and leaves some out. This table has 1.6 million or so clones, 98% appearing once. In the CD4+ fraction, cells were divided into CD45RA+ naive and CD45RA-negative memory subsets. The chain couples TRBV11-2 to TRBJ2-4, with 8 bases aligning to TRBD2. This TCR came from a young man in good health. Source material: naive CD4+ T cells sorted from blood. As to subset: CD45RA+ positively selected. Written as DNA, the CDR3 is TGTGCCAGCAGCTTATTTCTAAGCGGGAGCGACATTCAGTACTTC. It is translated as CASSLFLSGSDIQYF.